This T cell receptor (beta chain) was identified in a study of T-cell reconstitution after alpha-beta-depleted transplantation in children (dated by TCRdb to the mid-2010s). Regarding the complete study: Using TCR repertoire profiling, the study followed T-cell immune reconstitution in a quantitative way in children after TCRalphabeta/CD19-depleted allogeneic hematopoietic cell transplantation. The paper as a whole reports these results and caveats: In some patients, high TCRbeta diversity at day 60 was attributed to recipient T cells and intrathymic progenitors that had survived conditioning. Over the following months the frequencies of hyperexpanded clones went down, and after one year T-cell counts and TCRbeta diversity were mostly credited to newly produced T cells. Apparently early alphabetaT-cell count recovery about two months after transplant reportedly relied on only several hundred rapidly expanded clones derived from non-depleted graft cells.

The protocol used for the library was PCR. The sample was run on an Illumina HiSeq 2500. To normalize quantification of the TCRbeta repertoire, the TCR libraries were built with molecular barcoding that relied on unique molecular identifiers. TCRdb ran its own pipeline on the public reads, namely fastp trimming at Q25 and MiXCR clone calling, and kept in-frame beta chains. Each record represents a unique CDR3 protein, reported with the most common genes and DNA among its rows. The sample table shows 610,000 or so distinct CDR3 sequences, and roughly a quarter are seen once. Together, the top ten hold about 35% of the sample. On this clonotype itself: Its binding antigen is unknown. Within one base of it there is no much larger clone, and no base qualities were kept.

The label giving this sample's treatment or condition can be read as: allogeneic hematopoietic cell transplantation with graft depleted of TCRalphabeta T cells and CD19 B cells. Transplant recipients were children who received TCRalphabeta/CD19-depleted allogeneic hematopoietic cell grafts. The TCR was taken from a boy less than two years old with Wiskott-Aldrich syndrome, due to receive a stem cell transplant. Sample: PBMCs, taken before TCRalphabeta/CD19-depleted stem cell transplant.

The nucleotide sequence reads TGTGCCAGCAGTTACTCGCGGGAGGGTAAAGATACGCAGTATTTT. Its protein is CASSYSREGKDTQYF. The chain is made from TRBV6-5 and TRBJ2-3, with TRBD2 matching 9 junction bases. From the cysteine through the phenylalanine, the CDR3 covers 15 amino acids. Solely the CDR3 DNA is kept, with 45 bases framed from the first base. The germline V gene yields MNHEY for CDR1 and SVGAGI for CDR2. Compared with germline, V lacks 0 bases and J lacks 5 bases; bases without a gene match: 3.